The rows below give T cell receptor beta chains drawn from one sample of a study of OX40 agonist ivuxolimab in advanced cancers. The method was immunoSEQ multiplex PCR; TCRdb's version includes in-frame clones alone and lacks a portion of them. This sample has 28,000 or so clones, with around nine tenths found just once. Sequencing was performed on CD4+ or CD8+ T cells sorted from blood, taken in a trial of the OX40 agonist ivuxolimab. These receptors all stem from an adult with an advanced solid tumor such as melanoma, head and neck, liver or kidney cancer. The CDR3 runs from the conserved cysteine through the conserved F or W. The D gene is left open where the match is weak. Some rows mark clone size as missing; the rest say once, few, many or name a class of expanded clone.

D,size,V,J,CDR3,DNA
TRBD1,few,TRBV6-6,TRBJ2-1,CASSKPGQGHNEQFF,TGTGCCAGCAGTAAACCGGGACAGGGGCACAATGAGCAGTTCTTC
NA,NA,TRBV2,TRBJ2-2,CASGRRTGELFF,TGTGCCAGCGGGAGGCGAACCGGGGAGCTGTTTTTT
NA,NA,TRBV9,TRBJ2-7,CASSVVGGYEQYF,TGTGCCAGCAGCGTAGTTGGAGGGTACGAGCAGTACTTC
NA,NA,TRBV27,TRBJ2-7,CASSLNGAGLNYEQYF,TGTGCCAGCAGTTTAAATGGGGCGGGACTCAACTACGAGCAGTACTTC
NA,NA,TRBV7-9,TRBJ2-2,CASGSFTGELFF,TGTGCCAGCGGATCCTTCACCGGGGAGCTGTTTTTT
NA,NA,TRBV7-2,TRBJ2-1,CASSLEWKGDEQFF,TGTGCCAGCAGCTTAGAGTGGAAGGGGGATGAGCAGTTCTTC
NA,NA,TRBV28,TRBJ2-1,CASRSHLANEQFF,TGTGCCAGCAGATCCCATCTAGCGAATGAGCAGTTCTTC
NA,NA,TRBV5-1,TRBJ2-1,CARWANEQFF,TGCGCTCGGTGGGCCAATGAGCAGTTCTTC
NA,NA,TRBV27,TRBJ1-1,CASSLRGNTEAFF,TGTGCCAGCAGTTTAAGGGGGAACACTGAAGCCTTCTTT
NA,once,TRBV19,TRBJ2-7,CATSQGLYEQYF,TGTGCCACCTCCCAAGGGCTCTACGAGCAGTACTTC
NA,NA,TRBV4-3,TRBJ2-7,CASSQGGASEQYF,TGCGCCAGCAGCCAAGGGGGGGCAAGCGAGCAGTACTTC
TRBD2,NA,TRBV2,TRBJ2-1,CASIASGSDANCEQFF,TGTGCCAGCATTGCGAGCGGGAGTGACGCAAATTGCGAGCAGTTCTTC
NA,NA,TRBV28,TRBJ2-7,CASSLFGLAPNEQYF,TGTGCCAGCAGTTTGTTCGGCCTCGCCCCCAACGAGCAGTACTTC
TRBD1,NA,TRBV28,TRBJ1-4,CASSPTGRGNEKLFF,TGTGCCAGCAGCCCGACAGGGCGAGGGAATGAAAAACTGTTTTTT
NA,NA,TRBV19,TRBJ2-1,CASRTPSNNEQFF,TGTGCCAGTAGAACTCCGAGTAACAATGAGCAGTTCTTC
NA,once,TRBV18,TRBJ2-2,CASSPSGTPNTGELFF,TGTGCCAGCTCGCCCTCCGGGACCCCGAACACCGGGGAGCTGTTTTTT
NA,NA,TRBV11-3,TRBJ2-7,CASSLEAESSYHEQYF,TGTGCCAGCAGCTTAGAGGCGGAATCAAGCTACCACGAGCAGTACTTC
TRBD2,once,TRBV19,TRBJ2-1,CASSISGSSYNEQFF,TGTGCCAGTAGTATTAGCGGGAGTTCCTACAATGAGCAGTTCTTC
NA,NA,TRBV5-1,TRBJ2-7,CASAGPQYYEQYF,TGCGCCAGCGCGGGACCCCAATACTACGAGCAGTACTTC
TRBD1,NA,TRBV19,TRBJ1-3,CASSIRWGQGEAGNTIYF,TGTGCCAGTAGTATTCGTTGGGGACAGGGAGAGGCTGGAAACACCATATATTTT
NA,NA,TRBV4-2,TRBJ2-1,CASSQEDSFYNEQFF,TGTGCCAGCAGCCAAGAGGACTCGTTCTACAATGAGCAGTTCTTC
NA,NA,TRBV6-1,TRBJ1-1,CASSEWGQSVNTEAFF,TGTGCCAGCAGTGAATGGGGGCAGTCCGTCAACACTGAAGCTTTCTTT
TRBD2,NA,TRBV28,TRBJ2-7,CASSQEGTSVSSYEQYF,TGTGCCAGCAGCCAAGAGGGGACTAGCGTGAGCTCCTACGAGCAGTACTTC
TRBD1,NA,TRBV27,TRBJ2-7,CASSFSPGTGVYEQYF,TGTGCCAGCAGTTTCTCACCCGGGACAGGGGTCTACGAGCAGTACTTC
TRBD2,NA,TRBV11-3,TRBJ2-7,CASSPPPRGRVDEQYF,TGTGCCAGCAGCCCCCCGCCCCGGGGGAGGGTCGACGAGCAGTACTTC
TRBD2,NA,TRBV11-2,TRBJ2-1,CASSLLGGSGNEQFF,TGTGCCAGCAGCTTACTTGGCGGGAGTGGCAATGAGCAGTTCTTC
NA,NA,TRBV4-1,TRBJ2-3,CASSQDQIADTQYF,TGCGCCAGCAGCCAAGATCAGATTGCGGATACGCAGTATTTT
NA,NA,TRBV7-9,TRBJ1-5,CASSPPGREGQPQHF,TGTGCCAGCAGCCCCCCCGGGAGGGAAGGGCAGCCCCAGCATTTT
NA,once,TRBV9,TRBJ1-2,CASSVEWGGPTNYGYTF,TGTGCCAGCAGCGTAGAGTGGGGGGGTCCTACCAACTATGGCTACACCTTC
NA,large,TRBV10-1,TRBJ1-2,CASSEAGNYGYTF,TGCGCCAGCAGTGAAGCGGGTAACTATGGCTACACCTTC
TRBD2,NA,TRBV19,TRBJ2-7,CASSITSGSGEQYF,TGTGCCAGTAGTATCACTAGCGGGAGTGGAGAGCAGTACTTC
NA,NA,TRBV15,TRBJ2-3,CATSHRTDTQYF,TGTGCCACCAGCCACCGCACAGATACGCAGTATTTT
TRBD1,NA,TRBV5-6,TRBJ2-7,CASNFGTALTIKQYF,TGTGCCAGCAACTTCGGGACAGCCCTTACGATCAAGCAGTACTTC
NA,once,TRBV6-1,TRBJ2-1,CASSADVYNEQFF,TGTGCCAGCAGCGCAGACGTATACAATGAGCAGTTCTTC
NA,NA,TRBV7-2,TRBJ1-2,CASSLLRADYGYTF,TGTGCCAGCAGCTTACTGCGGGCAGACTATGGCTACACCTTC
TRBD1,NA,TRBV9,TRBJ2-2,CASRPGDRDTGELFF,TGTGCCAGCAGACCTGGGGACAGGGACACCGGGGAGCTGTTTTTT
NA,NA,TRBV29-1,TRBJ2-1,CSARDSSMEQFF,TGCAGCGCCCGGGACTCGAGTATGGAGCAGTTCTTC
NA,NA,TRBV11-3,TRBJ2-2,CASSDGNTGELFF,TGTGCCAGCAGCGATGGGAACACCGGGGAGCTGTTTTTT
TRBD2,NA,TRBV18,TRBJ2-3,CASSPRRTSGPRADTQYF,TGTGCCAGCTCACCAAGGCGGACTAGCGGGCCTCGGGCAGATACGCAGTATTTT
TRBD2,NA,TRBV10-3,TRBJ2-7,CAISETTSGRTYEQYF,TGTGCCATCAGTGAGACCACTAGCGGGAGAACCTACGAGCAGTACTTC
TRBD1,NA,TRBV27,TRBJ2-7,CASSLEGTGFHEQYF,TGTGCCAGCAGTTTAGAAGGGACAGGGTTCCACGAGCAGTACTTC
NA,NA,TRBV4-1,TRBJ1-5,CASSPQGSNSNQPQHF,TGCGCCAGCAGCCCACAGGGATCCAATAGCAATCAGCCCCAGCATTTT
NA,NA,TRBV7-2,TRBJ2-7,CASSLTDSYEQYF,TGTGCCAGCAGCTTAACTGACTCCTACGAGCAGTACTTC
NA,NA,TRBV9,TRBJ2-3,CASSYDGATDTQYF,TGTGCCAGCAGCTACGATGGGGCGACAGATACGCAGTATTTT
NA,few,TRBV6-1,TRBJ1-5,CASSDLGDYSNQPQHF,TGTGCCAGCAGTGATTTGGGGGACTATAGCAATCAGCCCCAGCATTTT
NA,NA,TRBV7-8,TRBJ2-1,CASSEDSSYNEQFF,TGTGCCAGCAGCGAGGACAGCTCCTACAATGAGCAGTTCTTC
NA,NA,TRBV2,TRBJ2-7,CASKDYPLTYEQYF,TGTGCCAGCAAGGACTACCCCTTGACCTACGAGCAGTACTTC
TRBD2,NA,TRBV10-3,TRBJ2-5,CAISDPTSGEETQYF,TGTGCCATCAGTGACCCGACTAGCGGGGAAGAGACCCAGTACTTC
TRBD2,NA,TRBV27,TRBJ2-2,CASSLSGGSGTGELFF,TGTGCCAGCAGTTTATCGGGCGGGAGTGGCACCGGGGAGCTGTTTTTT
NA,NA,TRBV28,TRBJ1-1,CASSLYRAEAFF,TGTGCCAGCAGTTTGTATCGCGCGGAAGCTTTCTTT
TRBD1,once,TRBV27,TRBJ2-1,CASSILGGLSINEQFF,TGTGCCAGCAGTATCTTAGGGGGCCTTTCAATCAATGAGCAGTTCTTC
TRBD2,medium-sized,TRBV7-8,TRBJ2-1,CASSELAETRNEQFF,TGTGCCAGCAGCGAACTAGCGGAGACGCGGAATGAGCAGTTCTTC
NA,NA,TRBV7-6,TRBJ2-7,CASSPPGRDYGQYF,TGTGCCAGCAGTCCCCCGGGACGAGACTACGGGCAGTACTTC